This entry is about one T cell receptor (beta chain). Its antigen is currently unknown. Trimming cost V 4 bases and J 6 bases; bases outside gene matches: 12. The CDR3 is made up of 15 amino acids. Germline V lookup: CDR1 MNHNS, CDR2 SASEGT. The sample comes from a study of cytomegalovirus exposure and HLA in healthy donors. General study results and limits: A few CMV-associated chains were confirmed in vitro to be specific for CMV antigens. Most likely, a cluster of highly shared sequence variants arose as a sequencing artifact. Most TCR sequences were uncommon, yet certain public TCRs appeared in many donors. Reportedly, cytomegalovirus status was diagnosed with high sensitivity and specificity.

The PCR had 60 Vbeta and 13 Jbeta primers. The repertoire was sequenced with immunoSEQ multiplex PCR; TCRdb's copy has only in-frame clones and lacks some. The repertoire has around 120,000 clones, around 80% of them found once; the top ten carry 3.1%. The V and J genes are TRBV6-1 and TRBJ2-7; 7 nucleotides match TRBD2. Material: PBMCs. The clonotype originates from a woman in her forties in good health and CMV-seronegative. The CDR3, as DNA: TGTGCCAGCAGTGCTGGGAGGGTCCACCCTAGCGAGCAGTACTTC. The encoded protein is CASSAGRVHPSEQYF.